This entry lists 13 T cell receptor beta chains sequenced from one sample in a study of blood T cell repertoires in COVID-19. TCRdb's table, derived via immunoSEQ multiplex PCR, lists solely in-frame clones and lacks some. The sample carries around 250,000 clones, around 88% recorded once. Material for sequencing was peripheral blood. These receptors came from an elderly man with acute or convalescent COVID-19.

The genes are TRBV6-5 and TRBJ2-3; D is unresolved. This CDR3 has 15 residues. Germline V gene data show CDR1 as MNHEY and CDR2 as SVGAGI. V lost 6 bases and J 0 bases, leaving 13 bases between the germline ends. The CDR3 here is CASSLDADSTDTQYF. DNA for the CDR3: TGTGCCAGCAGCCTAGACGCCGATAGCACAGATACGCAGTATTTT.

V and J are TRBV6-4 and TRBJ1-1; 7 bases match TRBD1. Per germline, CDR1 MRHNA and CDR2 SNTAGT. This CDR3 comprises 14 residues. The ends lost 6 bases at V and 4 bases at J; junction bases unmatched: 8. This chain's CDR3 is CASSADRAGTEAFF. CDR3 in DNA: TGTGCCAGCAGCGCCGACAGGGCGGGCACTGAAGCTTTCTTT.

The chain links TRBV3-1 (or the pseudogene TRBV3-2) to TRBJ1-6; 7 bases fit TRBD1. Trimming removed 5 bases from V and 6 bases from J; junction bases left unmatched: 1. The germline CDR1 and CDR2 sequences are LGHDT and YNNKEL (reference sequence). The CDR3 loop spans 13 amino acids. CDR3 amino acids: CASSGDSNSPLHF. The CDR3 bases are TGTGCCAGCAGCGGGGACAGTAATTCACCCCTCCACTTT.

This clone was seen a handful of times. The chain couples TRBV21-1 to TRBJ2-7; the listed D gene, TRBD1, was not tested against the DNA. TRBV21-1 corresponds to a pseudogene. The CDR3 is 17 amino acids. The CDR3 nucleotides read TGTGCCAGCAGCCCTTACTACTTTGGACAGGGCCCCTACGAGCAGTACTTC. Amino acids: CASSPYYFGQGPYEQYF.

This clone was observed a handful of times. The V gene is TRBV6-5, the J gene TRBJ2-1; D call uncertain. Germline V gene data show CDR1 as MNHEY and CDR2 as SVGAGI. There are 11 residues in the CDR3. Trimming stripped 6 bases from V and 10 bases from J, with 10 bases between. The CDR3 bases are TGTGCCAGCAGAACAGTAACAGAGCAGTTCTTC. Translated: CASRTVTEQFF.

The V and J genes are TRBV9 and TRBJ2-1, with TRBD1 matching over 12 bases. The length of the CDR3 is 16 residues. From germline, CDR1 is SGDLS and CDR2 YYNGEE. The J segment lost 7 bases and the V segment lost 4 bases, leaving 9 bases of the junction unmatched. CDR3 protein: CASSISGQGARNEQFF. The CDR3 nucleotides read TGTGCCAGCAGCATTTCGGGACAGGGGGCTCGGAATGAGCAGTTCTTC.

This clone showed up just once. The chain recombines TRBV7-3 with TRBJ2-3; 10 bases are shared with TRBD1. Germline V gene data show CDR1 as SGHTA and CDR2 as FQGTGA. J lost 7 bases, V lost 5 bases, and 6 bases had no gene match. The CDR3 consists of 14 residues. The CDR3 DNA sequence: TGTGCCAGCAGCGCCCCGGACAGGGGGAATACGCAGTATTTT. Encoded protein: CASSAPDRGNTQYF.

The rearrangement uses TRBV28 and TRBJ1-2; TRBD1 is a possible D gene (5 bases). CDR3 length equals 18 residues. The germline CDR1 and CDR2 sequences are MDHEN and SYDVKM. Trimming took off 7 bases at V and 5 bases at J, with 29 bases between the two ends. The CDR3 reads CASTSPGRAGYAGYGYTF. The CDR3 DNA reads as TGTGCCAGCACCTCCCCGGGCAGGGCGGGATACGCGGGATATGGCTACACCTTC.

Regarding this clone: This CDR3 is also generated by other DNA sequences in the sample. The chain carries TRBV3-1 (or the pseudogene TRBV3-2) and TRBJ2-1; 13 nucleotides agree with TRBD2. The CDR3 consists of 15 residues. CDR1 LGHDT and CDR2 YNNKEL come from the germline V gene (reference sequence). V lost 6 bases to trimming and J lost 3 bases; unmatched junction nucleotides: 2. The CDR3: CASSRTSGSYNEQFF. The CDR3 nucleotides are TGTGCCAGCAGTCGGACTAGCGGGAGCTACAATGAGCAGTTCTTC.

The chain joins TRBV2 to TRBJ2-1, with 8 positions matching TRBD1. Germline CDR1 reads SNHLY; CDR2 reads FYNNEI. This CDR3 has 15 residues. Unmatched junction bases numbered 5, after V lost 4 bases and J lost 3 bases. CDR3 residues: CASSVGQGSYNEQFF. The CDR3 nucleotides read TGTGCCAGCAGTGTCGGACAGGGAAGCTACAATGAGCAGTTCTTC. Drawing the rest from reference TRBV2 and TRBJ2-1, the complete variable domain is EPEVTQTPSHQVTQMGQEVILRCVPISNHLYFYWYRQILGQKVEFLVSFYNNEISEKSEIFDDQFSVERPDGSNFTLKIRSTKLEDSAMYFCASSVGQGSYNEQFFGPGTRLTVL.

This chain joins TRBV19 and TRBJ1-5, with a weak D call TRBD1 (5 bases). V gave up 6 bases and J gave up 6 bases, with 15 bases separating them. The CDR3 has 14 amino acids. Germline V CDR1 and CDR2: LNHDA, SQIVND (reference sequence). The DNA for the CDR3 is TGTGCCAGTAGGCAGGTGTCGGGGGGTCAGCCCCAGCATTTT. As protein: CASRQVSGGQPQHF. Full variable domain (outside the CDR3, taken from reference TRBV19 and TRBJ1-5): DGGITQSPKYLFRKEGQNVTLSCEQNLNHDAMYWYRQDPGQGLRLIYYSQIVNDFQKGDIAEGYSVSREKKESFPLTVTSAQKNPTAFYLCASRQVSGGQPQHFGDGTRLSIL.

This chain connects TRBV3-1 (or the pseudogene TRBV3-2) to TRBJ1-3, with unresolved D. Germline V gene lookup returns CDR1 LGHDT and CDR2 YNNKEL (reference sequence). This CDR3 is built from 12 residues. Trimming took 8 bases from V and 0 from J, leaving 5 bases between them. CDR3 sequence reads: CASRSSGNTIYF. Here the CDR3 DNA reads TGTGCCAGCCGGAGCTCTGGAAACACCATATATTTT.

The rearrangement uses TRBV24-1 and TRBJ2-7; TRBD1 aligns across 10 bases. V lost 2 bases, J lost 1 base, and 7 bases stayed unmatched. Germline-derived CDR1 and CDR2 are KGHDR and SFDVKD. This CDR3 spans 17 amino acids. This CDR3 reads CATSDSPGTGVSYEQYF. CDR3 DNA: TGTGCCACCAGTGATTCACCCGGGACAGGGGTTTCCTACGAGCAGTACTTC.